A selection of T cell receptor beta chains follows, all from one sample in a study of T cell responses to AZD1222 COVID-19 vaccine. The data were produced by immunoSEQ multiplex PCR, yet TCRdb's version contains in-frame clones alone and is incomplete. The sample shows about 120,000 clones, roughly 90% of them seen only once. This sample comprised peripheral blood, obtained on day 0 of AZD1222 vaccination. Receptors were obtained from an adult in good health. The CDR3 runs from the conserved cysteine through the conserved F or W. A D gene is named only where the DNA matches it firmly. Expanded clones are given a class, and other clones once, few, many or no size at all.

CDR3nt: TGTGCCAGCAGTTTCGATCCCGGGACAGCCTACGAGCAGTACTTC
CDR3aa: CASSFDPGTAYEQYF
v_gene: TRBV28
d_gene: TRBD1
j_gene: TRBJ2-7
len: 15
abundance: .

CDR3nt: TGTGCCAGCAGCGAGGGGAGTGGGACCTACGAGCAGTACTTC
CDR3aa: CASSEGSGTYEQYF
v_gene: TRBV11-3
d_gene: .
j_gene: TRBJ2-7
len: 14
abundance: .

CDR3nt: TGTGCCAGCAGCTTAGTTACAGATTACGTACAGGGCGGTGAGCAGTTCTTC
CDR3aa: CASSLVTDYVQGGEQFF
v_gene: TRBV7-2
d_gene: .
j_gene: TRBJ2-1
len: 17
abundance: .

CDR3nt: TGTGCCAGCCTTACTACAGGGAAACTGTTTTTT
CDR3aa: CASLTTGKLFF
v_gene: TRBV28
d_gene: .
j_gene: TRBJ1-4
len: 11
abundance: .

CDR3nt: TGTGCCAGCAGTTACTCGAGGGAAAGTGACACTGAAGCTTTCTTT
CDR3aa: CASSYSRESDTEAFF
v_gene: TRBV6-5
d_gene: .
j_gene: TRBJ1-1
len: 15
abundance: .

CDR3nt: TGCAGTGCTAGCCTCCTTGGGGGAGCTTTCTTT
CDR3aa: CSASLLGGAFF
v_gene: TRBV20-1
d_gene: .
j_gene: TRBJ1-1
len: 11
abundance: .

CDR3nt: TGTGCCAGCAGCCACGAGAACACTGAAGCTTTCTTT
CDR3aa: CASSHENTEAFF
v_gene: TRBV3-1/TRBV3-2
d_gene: .
j_gene: TRBJ1-1
len: 12
abundance: .

CDR3nt: TGTGCCAGCAGCTTGGGGACTAACTACGAGCAGTACTTC
CDR3aa: CASSLGTNYEQYF
v_gene: TRBV5-4
d_gene: .
j_gene: TRBJ2-7
len: 13
abundance: .

CDR3nt: TGTGCCAGCACCCGGACGGCTAGCGGTTCACCCCTCCACTTT
CDR3aa: CASTRTASGSPLHF
v_gene: TRBV6-5
d_gene: .
j_gene: TRBJ1-6
len: 14
abundance: medium-sized

CDR3nt: TGTGCCAGCAGTTCGATCGGGAGAATCACCGGGGAGCTGTTTTTT
CDR3aa: CASSSIGRITGELFF
v_gene: TRBV28
d_gene: .
j_gene: TRBJ2-2
len: 15
abundance: few

CDR3nt: TGTGCCAGCAGCCAAGGTAGCAGTATCTCTGGAAACACCATATATTTT
CDR3aa: CASSQGSSISGNTIYF
v_gene: TRBV3-1/TRBV3-2
d_gene: .
j_gene: TRBJ1-3
len: 16
abundance: once

CDR3nt: TGTGCCAGCAATTGGGGACAGGGGGGAACTGAAGCTTTCTTT
CDR3aa: CASNWGQGGTEAFF
v_gene: TRBV28
d_gene: TRBD1
j_gene: TRBJ1-1
len: 14
abundance: .

CDR3nt: TGTGCCAGCAGCCCCGCTAGCGGGGGGCCGCAGGACCCGACCCAGTACTTC
CDR3aa: CASSPASGGPQDPTQYF
v_gene: TRBV11-2
d_gene: TRBD2
j_gene: TRBJ2-5
len: 17
abundance: .

CDR3nt: TGTGCCAGCAGTTACAGACGGGACGGCGAGCAGTACTTC
CDR3aa: CASSYRRDGEQYF
v_gene: TRBV6-5
d_gene: .
j_gene: TRBJ2-7
len: 13
abundance: .

CDR3nt: TGTGCCAGCAGCCTTCGCGCCGGGACAGGTGATTCCGGGGCTTTCTTT
CDR3aa: CASSLRAGTGDSGAFF
v_gene: TRBV7-9
d_gene: TRBD1
j_gene: TRBJ1-1
len: 16
abundance: .

CDR3nt: TGTGCCAGCAGCACACTAGCGGGGTACACCGGGGAGCTGTTTTTT
CDR3aa: CASSTLAGYTGELFF
v_gene: TRBV7-9
d_gene: TRBD2
j_gene: TRBJ2-2
len: 15
abundance: .

CDR3nt: TGTGCCAGCAGCTTAGTTTCCCTAGCGGGGAACACCGGGGAGCTGTTTTTT
CDR3aa: CASSLVSLAGNTGELFF
v_gene: TRBV7-3
d_gene: TRBD2
j_gene: TRBJ2-2
len: 17
abundance: .

CDR3nt: TGTGCCAGCAGGATTCTGACAGGGGGCGATTCACCCCTCCACTTT
CDR3aa: CASRILTGGDSPLHF
v_gene: TRBV9
d_gene: TRBD1
j_gene: TRBJ1-6
len: 15
abundance: once

CDR3nt: TGTGCCAGCACCACAAACCTGAGGGAGCCCCAGCATTTT
CDR3aa: CASTTNLREPQHF
v_gene: TRBV2
d_gene: .
j_gene: TRBJ1-5
len: 13
abundance: .

CDR3nt: TGTGCCAGTAGTATGGGAAGAGGGTCTCAACAGCCCCAGCATTTT
CDR3aa: CASSMGRGSQQPQHF
v_gene: TRBV19
d_gene: .
j_gene: TRBJ1-5
len: 15
abundance: once

CDR3nt: TGTGCCAGTAGTATAGATACGGGACAGGGTGTAATCCTAGCCAAAAACATTCAGTACTTC
CDR3aa: CASSIDTGQGVILAKNIQYF
v_gene: TRBV19
d_gene: TRBD1
j_gene: TRBJ2-4
len: 20
abundance: .

CDR3nt: TGCGCCAGCAGCCAAGATGGGGAGCAGTTCTTC
CDR3aa: CASSQDGEQFF
v_gene: TRBV4-1
d_gene: .
j_gene: TRBJ2-1
len: 11
abundance: .

CDR3nt: TGTGCCAGCTCACCACAGGGGCCGGGACTTGACTCCTACGAGCAGTACTTC
CDR3aa: CASSPQGPGLDSYEQYF
v_gene: TRBV18
d_gene: .
j_gene: TRBJ2-7
len: 17
abundance: .

CDR3nt: TGCGCCAGCAGACCAGCGGGAGGTACTTACAATGAGCAGTTCTTC
CDR3aa: CASRPAGGTYNEQFF
v_gene: TRBV10-2
d_gene: TRBD2
j_gene: TRBJ2-1
len: 15
abundance: .

CDR3nt: TGTGCCAGCAGTTTAGGTGGACAGGGGTCTGGTGAAGCTTTCTTT
CDR3aa: CASSLGGQGSGEAFF
v_gene: TRBV28
d_gene: TRBD1
j_gene: TRBJ1-1
len: 15
abundance: .

CDR3nt: TGTGCCAGTAGTAGAACCGGGACTAGCGGAGTCTACAATGAGCAGTTCTTC
CDR3aa: CASSRTGTSGVYNEQFF
v_gene: TRBV19
d_gene: TRBD2
j_gene: TRBJ2-1
len: 17
abundance: .

CDR3nt: TGTGCCAGCAGTGACAGGGATTATTCACCCCTCCACTTT
CDR3aa: CASSDRDYSPLHF
v_gene: TRBV27
d_gene: TRBD1
j_gene: TRBJ1-6
len: 13
abundance: .

CDR3nt: TGTGCCAGCCGCACTACCTCGGGCCGCCAAGAGACCCAGTACTTC
CDR3aa: CASRTTSGRQETQYF
v_gene: TRBV5-4
d_gene: .
j_gene: TRBJ2-5
len: 15
abundance: .

CDR3nt: TGTGCCAGCTCCCTCGGGGGGACAGACAAAGAGACCCAGTACTTC
CDR3aa: CASSLGGTDKETQYF
v_gene: TRBV18
d_gene: .
j_gene: TRBJ2-5
len: 15
abundance: .

CDR3nt: TGTGCTGGTTATGGCTACACCTTC
CDR3aa: CAGYGYTF
v_gene: TRBV30
d_gene: .
j_gene: TRBJ1-2
len: 8
abundance: .

CDR3nt: TGTGCCAGCAGCCAATTCCCCCTCGAGAGTTCACCCCTCCACTTT
CDR3aa: CASSQFPLESSPLHF
v_gene: TRBV16
d_gene: .
j_gene: TRBJ1-6
len: 15
abundance: .

CDR3nt: TGTGCCAGCAGCGCCGGGACAGGGAATCAGCCCCAGCATTTT
CDR3aa: CASSAGTGNQPQHF
v_gene: TRBV11-2
d_gene: TRBD1
j_gene: TRBJ1-5
len: 14
abundance: .

CDR3nt: TGCAGCGTTTTGACTCCTAACAGGGGTGATAGCGGCTACACCTTC
CDR3aa: CSVLTPNRGDSGYTF
v_gene: TRBV29-1
d_gene: TRBD1
j_gene: TRBJ1-2
len: 15
abundance: .

CDR3nt: TGTGCCAGCAGTTTACCAGGGGCGGGCGGCTACACCTTC
CDR3aa: CASSLPGAGGYTF
v_gene: TRBV28
d_gene: .
j_gene: TRBJ1-2
len: 13
abundance: .

CDR3nt: TGTGCCAGCAGCCACAACCCCGTCGGAGGACTGTTTTTT
CDR3aa: CASSHNPVGGLFF
v_gene: TRBV7-9
d_gene: .
j_gene: TRBJ1-4
len: 13
abundance: .

CDR3nt: TGTGCCAGCTCACCACTCGGGGACGAAAAACTGTTTTTT
CDR3aa: CASSPLGDEKLFF
v_gene: TRBV18
d_gene: .
j_gene: TRBJ1-4
len: 13
abundance: .

CDR3nt: TGTGCCAGCAGTTACCAAGGTAGCTCCTACAATGAGCAGTTCTTC
CDR3aa: CASSYQGSSYNEQFF
v_gene: TRBV6-6
d_gene: .
j_gene: TRBJ2-1
len: 15
abundance: once

CDR3nt: TGTGCCAGCAGCTCGAATGGGCTAGCGGGAACCTACAATGAGCAGTTCTTC
CDR3aa: CASSSNGLAGTYNEQFF
v_gene: TRBV11-3
d_gene: TRBD2
j_gene: TRBJ2-1
len: 17
abundance: .

CDR3nt: TGCGCCAGCAGCTTCGGGGCTAGCGGGAGGAATGAGCAGTTCTTC
CDR3aa: CASSFGASGRNEQFF
v_gene: TRBV5-1
d_gene: TRBD2
j_gene: TRBJ2-1
len: 15
abundance: .

CDR3nt: TGTGCCAGCTCACCAAGGGGGAAGGGGAATGGCTACACCTTC
CDR3aa: CASSPRGKGNGYTF
v_gene: TRBV18
d_gene: .
j_gene: TRBJ1-2
len: 14
abundance: .

CDR3nt: TGTGCCAGCAGTCTTATGGGCGGGTCGAGCACTGAAGCTTTCTTT
CDR3aa: CASSLMGGSSTEAFF
v_gene: TRBV6-5
d_gene: .
j_gene: TRBJ1-1
len: 15
abundance: .

CDR3nt: TGCGCCAGCAGCTTTTCTCCGGGACAGGGGAATGAGCAGTACTTC
CDR3aa: CASSFSPGQGNEQYF
v_gene: TRBV5-1
d_gene: TRBD1
j_gene: TRBJ2-7
len: 15
abundance: .

CDR3nt: TGTGCCAGCGGGCGGGATGAAAAACTGTTTTTT
CDR3aa: CASGRDEKLFF
v_gene: TRBV9
d_gene: .
j_gene: TRBJ1-4
len: 11
abundance: .

CDR3nt: TGTGCCAGCAGCGTAGGCGGGGGACGGTCACCCCTCCACTTT
CDR3aa: CASSVGGGRSPLHF
v_gene: TRBV9
d_gene: .
j_gene: TRBJ1-6
len: 14
abundance: .

CDR3nt: TGTGCCACCAGCAGAGATCTATTGAGGGGGGCAGGAAACACCATATATTTT
CDR3aa: CATSRDLLRGAGNTIYF
v_gene: TRBV15
d_gene: .
j_gene: TRBJ1-3
len: 17
abundance: .

CDR3nt: TGTGCCAGCAGTGACAGGGGAAGAGCTCGTAGTAGCAATCAGCCCCAGCATTTT
CDR3aa: CASSDRGRARSSNQPQHF
v_gene: TRBV6-1
d_gene: .
j_gene: TRBJ1-5
len: 18
abundance: .

CDR3nt: TGCGCCAGCAGCTTGGCCCAGCCGCCAGAAGCTTTCTTT
CDR3aa: CASSLAQPPEAFF
v_gene: TRBV5-1
d_gene: .
j_gene: TRBJ1-1
len: 13
abundance: .